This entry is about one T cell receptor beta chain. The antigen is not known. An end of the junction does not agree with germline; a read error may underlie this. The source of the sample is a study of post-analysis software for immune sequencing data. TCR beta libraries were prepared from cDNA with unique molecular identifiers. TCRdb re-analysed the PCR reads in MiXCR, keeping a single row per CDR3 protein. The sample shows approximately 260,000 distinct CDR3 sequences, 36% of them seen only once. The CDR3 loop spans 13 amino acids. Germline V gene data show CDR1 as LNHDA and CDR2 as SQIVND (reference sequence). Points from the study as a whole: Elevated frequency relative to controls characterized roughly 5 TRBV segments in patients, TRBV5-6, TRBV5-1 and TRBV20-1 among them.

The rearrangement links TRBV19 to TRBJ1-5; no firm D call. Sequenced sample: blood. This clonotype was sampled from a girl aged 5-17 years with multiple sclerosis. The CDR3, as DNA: TGTGCCAGTAGCACTCCCGGGAATCAGCCCCGGCATTTT. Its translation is CASSTPGNQPRHF.